This T cell receptor (beta chain) emerged from a study of tumor and adjacent non-tumor tissue in lung cancer. As concerns this clonotype: The antigen is undetermined. At one of its ends the junction is not consistent with the germline gene, which may arise from a read error.

No cell sorting was done before RNA was extracted from the tissue. The normal lung tissue was taken more than 3 cm from the tumor edge. Between August and November 2014, newly diagnosed, chemotherapy-naive lung cancer patients underwent thoracic surgery in China. The germline V gene has CDR1 SQVTM and CDR2 ANQGSEA. The CDR3 is 13 residues long. A modified ARM-PCR protocol with three rounds of nested PCR amplified TCRbeta. TCRdb independently ran MiXCR on the multiplex PCR reads; one entry per CDR3 protein. The table lists 100,000 or so distinct CDR3 sequences, 80% of them singletons. General study findings and limits: Patients with more diverse tumor TCRs had worse survival. Compared with tumor, normal lung showed significantly lower TCR diversity.

Source material: distant non-tumor lung tissue. This chain joins TRBV29-1 and TRBJ2-3; D may be TRBD1 (6 bases). This TCR came from a man between 60 and 75 years old with small cell lung cancer. For the CDR3, the DNA is TGCAGCGTTGAAACCTGGACAGCAGATACGCAATATTTT. Its translation: CSVETWTADTQYF.